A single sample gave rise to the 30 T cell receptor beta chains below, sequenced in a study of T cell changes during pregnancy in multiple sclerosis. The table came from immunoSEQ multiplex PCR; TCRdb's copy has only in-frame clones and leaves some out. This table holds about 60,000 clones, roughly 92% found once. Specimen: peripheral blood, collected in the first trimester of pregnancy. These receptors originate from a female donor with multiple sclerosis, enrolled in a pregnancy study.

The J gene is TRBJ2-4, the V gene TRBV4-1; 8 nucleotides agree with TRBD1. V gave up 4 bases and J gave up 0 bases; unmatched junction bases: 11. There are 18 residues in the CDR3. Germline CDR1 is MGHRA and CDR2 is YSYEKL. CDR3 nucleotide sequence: TGCGCCAGCAGCCCGACAGGGGCCAAGGGAATAGCCAAAAACATTCAGTACTTC. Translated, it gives CASSPTGAKGIAKNIQYF.

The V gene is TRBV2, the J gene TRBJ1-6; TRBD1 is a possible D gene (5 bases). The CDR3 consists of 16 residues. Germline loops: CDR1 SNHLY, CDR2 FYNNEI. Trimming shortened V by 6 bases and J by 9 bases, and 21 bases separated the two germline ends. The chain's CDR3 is CASRRGTGEILSPLHF. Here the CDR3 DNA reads TGTGCCAGCAGAAGAGGAACGGGGGAGATCCTTTCACCCCTCCACTTT.

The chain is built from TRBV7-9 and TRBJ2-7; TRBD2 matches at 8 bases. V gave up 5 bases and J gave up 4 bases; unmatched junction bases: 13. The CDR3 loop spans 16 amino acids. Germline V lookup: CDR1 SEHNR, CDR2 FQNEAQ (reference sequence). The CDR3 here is CASSPRLAGIFYEQYF. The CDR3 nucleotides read TGTGCCAGCAGCCCCCGCTTAGCGGGGATCTTTTACGAGCAGTACTTC.

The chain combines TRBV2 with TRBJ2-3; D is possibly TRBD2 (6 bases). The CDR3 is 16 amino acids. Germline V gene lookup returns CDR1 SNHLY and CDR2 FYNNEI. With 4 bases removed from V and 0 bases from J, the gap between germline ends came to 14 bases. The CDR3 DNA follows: TGTGCCAGCAGTGGGGTTAGTAGCGGAAGCACAGATACGCAGTATTTT. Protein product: CASSGVSSGSTDTQYF.

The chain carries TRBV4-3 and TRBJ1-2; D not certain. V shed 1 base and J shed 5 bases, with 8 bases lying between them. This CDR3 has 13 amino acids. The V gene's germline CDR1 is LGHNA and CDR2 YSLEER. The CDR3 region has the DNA TGCGCCAGCAGCCAAGGCCCGGGTTATGGCTACACCTTC. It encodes CASSQGPGYGYTF.

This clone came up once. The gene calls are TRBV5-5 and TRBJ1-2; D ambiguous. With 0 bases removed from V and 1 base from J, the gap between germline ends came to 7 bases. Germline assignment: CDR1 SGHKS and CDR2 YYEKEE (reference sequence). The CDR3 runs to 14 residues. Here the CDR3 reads CASSLVLGNYGYTF. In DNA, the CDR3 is TGTGCCAGCAGCTTGGTACTCGGTAACTATGGCTACACCTTC.

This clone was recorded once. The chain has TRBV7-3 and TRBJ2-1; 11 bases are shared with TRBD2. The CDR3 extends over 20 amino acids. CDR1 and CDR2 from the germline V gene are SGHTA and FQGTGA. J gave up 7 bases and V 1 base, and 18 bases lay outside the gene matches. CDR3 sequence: CASSLSWGTSGFSPGNEQFF. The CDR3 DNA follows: TGTGCCAGCAGCTTAAGTTGGGGGACTAGCGGTTTTAGTCCGGGAAATGAGCAGTTCTTC. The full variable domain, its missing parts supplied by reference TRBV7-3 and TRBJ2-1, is GAGVSQTPSNKVTEKGKYVELRCDPISGHTALYWYRQSLGQGPEFLIYFQGTGAADDSGLPNDRFFAVRPEGSVSTLKIQRTERGDSAVYLCASSLSWGTSGFSPGNEQFFGPGTRLTVL.

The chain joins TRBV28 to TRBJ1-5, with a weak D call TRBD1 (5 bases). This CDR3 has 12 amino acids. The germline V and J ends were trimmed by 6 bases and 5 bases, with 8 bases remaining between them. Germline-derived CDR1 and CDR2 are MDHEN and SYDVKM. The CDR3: CASSSRDQPQHF. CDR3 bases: TGTGCCAGCAGCTCCAGGGATCAGCCCCAGCATTTT.

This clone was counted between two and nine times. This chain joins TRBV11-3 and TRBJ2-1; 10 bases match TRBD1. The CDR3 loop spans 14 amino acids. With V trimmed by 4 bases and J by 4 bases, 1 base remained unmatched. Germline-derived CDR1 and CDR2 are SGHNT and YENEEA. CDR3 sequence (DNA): TGTGCCAGCAGCTCGGGACAGGGGTACAATGAGCAGTTCTTC. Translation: CASSSGQGYNEQFF. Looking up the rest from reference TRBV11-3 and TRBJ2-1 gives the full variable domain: EAGVVQSPRYKIIEKKQPVAFWCNPISGHNTLYWYLQNLGQGPELLIRYENEEAVDDSQLPKDRFSAERLKGVDSTLKIQPAELGDSAVYLCASSSGQGYNEQFFGPGTRLTVL.

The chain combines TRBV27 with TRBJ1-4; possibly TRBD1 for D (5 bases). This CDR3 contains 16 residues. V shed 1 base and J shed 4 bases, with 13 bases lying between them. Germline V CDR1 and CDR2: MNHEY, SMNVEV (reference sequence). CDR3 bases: TGTGCCAGCAGTTTATTTCGGACACTTGATAATGAAAAACTGTTTTTT. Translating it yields CASSLFRTLDNEKLFF.

The CDR3 coding sequence is TGTGCCAGCAGTGACTTTTTCGACAGGGGGCCTGCTTTCTTT. It codes for CASSDFFDRGPAFF. The gene calls are TRBV6-4 and TRBJ1-1; TRBD1 aligns across 10 bases. CDR1 is MRHNA and CDR2 is SNTAGT in the germline V gene. Trimming cost V 1 base and J 11 bases; bases outside gene matches: 7. The CDR3 covers 14 residues.

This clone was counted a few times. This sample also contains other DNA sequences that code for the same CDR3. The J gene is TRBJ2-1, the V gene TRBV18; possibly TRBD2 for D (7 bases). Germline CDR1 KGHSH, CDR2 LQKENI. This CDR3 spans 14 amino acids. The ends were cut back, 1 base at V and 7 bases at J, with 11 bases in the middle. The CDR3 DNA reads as TGTGCCAGCTCACCACTGAGGGGGGGAAATGAGCAGTTCTTC. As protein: CASSPLRGGNEQFF.

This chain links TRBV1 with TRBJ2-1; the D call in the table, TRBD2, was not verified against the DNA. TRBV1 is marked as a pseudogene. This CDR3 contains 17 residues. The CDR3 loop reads CTSSTKTSGGAYNEQFF. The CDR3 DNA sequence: TGCACCAGCAGCACTAAGACTAGCGGGGGGGCCTACAATGAGCAGTTCTTC.

CDR3 in amino acids: CSVEAGGGLGYGYTF. CDR3 DNA: TGCAGCGTTGAAGCTGGGGGGGGGCTCGGCTATGGCTACACCTTC. This chain joins TRBV29-1 and TRBJ1-2; tentative D call: TRBD1 (6 bases). CDR3 length: 15 residues. The germline CDR1 and CDR2 sequences are SQVTM and ANQGSEA. Trimming removed 1 base at V and 4 bases at J, with 16 bases between.

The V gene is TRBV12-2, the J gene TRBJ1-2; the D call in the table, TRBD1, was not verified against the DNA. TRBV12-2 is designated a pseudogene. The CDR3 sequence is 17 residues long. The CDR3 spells CASRLAVGDRAMNGYTF. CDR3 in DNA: TGTGCAAGTCGCTTAGCGGTAGGGGATCGTGCGATGAATGGCTACACCTTC.

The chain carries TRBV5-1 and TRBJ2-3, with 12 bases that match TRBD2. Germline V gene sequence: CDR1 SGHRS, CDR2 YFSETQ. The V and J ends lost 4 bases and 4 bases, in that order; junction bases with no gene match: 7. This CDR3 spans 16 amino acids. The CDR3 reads CASSPGLAGLADTQYF. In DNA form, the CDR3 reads TGCGCCAGCAGCCCGGGACTAGCGGGCCTCGCAGATACGCAGTATTTT. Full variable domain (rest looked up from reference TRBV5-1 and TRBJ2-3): KAGVTQTPRYLIKTRGQQVTLSCSPISGHRSVSWYQQTPGQGLQFLFEYFSETQRNKGNFPGRFSGRQFSNSRSEMNVSTLELGDSALYLCASSPGLAGLADTQYFGPGTRLTVL.

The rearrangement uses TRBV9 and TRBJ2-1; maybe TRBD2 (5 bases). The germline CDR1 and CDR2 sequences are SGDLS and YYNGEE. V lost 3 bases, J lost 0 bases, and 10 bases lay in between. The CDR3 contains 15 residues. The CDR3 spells CASSGEGSSYNEQFF. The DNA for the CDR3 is TGTGCCAGCAGCGGAGAGGGATCCTCCTACAATGAGCAGTTCTTC.

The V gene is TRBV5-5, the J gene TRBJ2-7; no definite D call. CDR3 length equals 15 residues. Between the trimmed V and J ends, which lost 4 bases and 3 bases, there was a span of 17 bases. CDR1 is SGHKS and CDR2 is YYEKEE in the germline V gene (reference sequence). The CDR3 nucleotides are TGTGCCAGCAGCCTACTCCCGACCCCGGGCTACGAGCAGTACTTC. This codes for CASSLLPTPGYEQYF.

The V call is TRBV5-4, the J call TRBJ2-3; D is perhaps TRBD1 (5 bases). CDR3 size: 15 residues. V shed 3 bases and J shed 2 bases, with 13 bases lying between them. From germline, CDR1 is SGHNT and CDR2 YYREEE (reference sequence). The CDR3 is CASSWAGPTTDTQYF. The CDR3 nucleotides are TGTGCCAGCAGCTGGGCAGGGCCTACCACAGATACGCAGTATTTT.

The CDR3 DNA sequence: TGTGCCAGCATGGGACAGGGGTTGGAAAAACTGTTTTTT. Protein product: CASMGQGLEKLFF. The chain couples TRBV4-2 to TRBJ1-4, with TRBD1 matching 10 bases. The V gene end was trimmed by 7 bases and the J gene end by 8 bases; junction bases not matched to a gene: 4. CDR1 is LGHNA, CDR2 YNFKEQ, per germline. This CDR3 is 13 amino acids long.

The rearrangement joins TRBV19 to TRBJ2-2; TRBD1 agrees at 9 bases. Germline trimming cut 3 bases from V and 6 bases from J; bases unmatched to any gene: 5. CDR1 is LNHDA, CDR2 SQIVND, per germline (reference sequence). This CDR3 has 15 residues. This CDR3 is CASSMGQGGAGELFF. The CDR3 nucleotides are TGTGCCAGTAGTATGGGACAGGGTGGGGCCGGGGAGCTGTTTTTT.

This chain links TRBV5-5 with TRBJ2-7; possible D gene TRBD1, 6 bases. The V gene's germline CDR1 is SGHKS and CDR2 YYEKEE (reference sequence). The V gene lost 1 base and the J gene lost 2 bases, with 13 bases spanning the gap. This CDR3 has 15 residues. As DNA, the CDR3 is TGTGCCAGCAGCTTGAATTCAGGGGCAACCTACGAGCAGTACTTC. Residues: CASSLNSGATYEQYF.

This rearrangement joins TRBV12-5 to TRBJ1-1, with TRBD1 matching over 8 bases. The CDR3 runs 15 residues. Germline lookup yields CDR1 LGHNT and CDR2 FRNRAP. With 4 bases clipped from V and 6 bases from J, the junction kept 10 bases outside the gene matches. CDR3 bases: TGTGCTAGTGGTTCCCAGACAGGGGTGACGCCTGAAGCTTTCTTT. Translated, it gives CASGSQTGVTPEAFF.

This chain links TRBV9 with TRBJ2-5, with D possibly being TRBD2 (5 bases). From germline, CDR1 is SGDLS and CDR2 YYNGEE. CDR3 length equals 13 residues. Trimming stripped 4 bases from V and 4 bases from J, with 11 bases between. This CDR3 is CASSPPGLETQYF. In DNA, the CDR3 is TGTGCCAGCAGCCCCCCGGGATTAGAGACCCAGTACTTC.

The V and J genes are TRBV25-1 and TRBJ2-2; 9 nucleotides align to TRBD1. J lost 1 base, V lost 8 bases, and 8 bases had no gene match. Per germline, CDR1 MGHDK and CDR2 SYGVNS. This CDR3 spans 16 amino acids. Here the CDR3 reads CASRIPGQGNTGELFF. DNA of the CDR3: TGTGCCAGCCGAATCCCGGGACAGGGGAACACCGGGGAGCTGTTTTTT. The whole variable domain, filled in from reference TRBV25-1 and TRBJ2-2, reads EADIYQTPRYLVIGTGKKITLECSQTMGHDKMYWYQQDPGMELHLIHYSYGVNSTEKGDLSSESTVSRIRTEHFPLTLESARPSHTSQYLCASRIPGQGNTGELFFGEGSRLTVL.

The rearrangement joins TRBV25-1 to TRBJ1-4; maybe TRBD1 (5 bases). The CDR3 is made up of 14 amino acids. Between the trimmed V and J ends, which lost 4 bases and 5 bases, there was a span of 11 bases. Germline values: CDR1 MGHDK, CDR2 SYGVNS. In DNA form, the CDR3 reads TGTGCCAGCAGTGCCACAGGACGAAATGAAAAACTGTTTTTT. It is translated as CASSATGRNEKLFF.

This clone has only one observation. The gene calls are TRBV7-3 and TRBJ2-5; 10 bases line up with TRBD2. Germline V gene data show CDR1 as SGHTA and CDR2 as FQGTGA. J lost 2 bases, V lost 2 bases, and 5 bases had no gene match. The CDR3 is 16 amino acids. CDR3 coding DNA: TGTGCCAGCAGCTTAGGTCTAGCGGGGGATCAAGAGACCCAGTACTTC. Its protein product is CASSLGLAGDQETQYF.

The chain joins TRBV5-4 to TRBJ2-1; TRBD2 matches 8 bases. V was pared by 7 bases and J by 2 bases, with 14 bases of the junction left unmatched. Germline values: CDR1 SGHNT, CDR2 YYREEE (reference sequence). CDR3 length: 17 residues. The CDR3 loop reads CASAPFGGGTPYNEQFF. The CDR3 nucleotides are TGTGCCAGCGCCCCTTTCGGCGGGGGGACCCCCTACAATGAGCAGTTCTTC.

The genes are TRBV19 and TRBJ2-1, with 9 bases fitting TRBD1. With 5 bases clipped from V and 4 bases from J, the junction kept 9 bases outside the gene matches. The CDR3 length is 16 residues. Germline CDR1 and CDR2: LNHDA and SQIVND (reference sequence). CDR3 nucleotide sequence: TGTGCCAGTAGTCTCGGGACAGGGACCTATTACAATGAGCAGTTCTTC. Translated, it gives CASSLGTGTYYNEQFF.

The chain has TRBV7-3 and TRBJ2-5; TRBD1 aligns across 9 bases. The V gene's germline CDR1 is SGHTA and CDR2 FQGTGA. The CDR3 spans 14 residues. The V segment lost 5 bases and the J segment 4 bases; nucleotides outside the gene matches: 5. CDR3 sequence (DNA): TGTGCCAGCAGCGCACAGGGGGCGGGAGAGACCCAGTACTTC. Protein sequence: CASSAQGAGETQYF. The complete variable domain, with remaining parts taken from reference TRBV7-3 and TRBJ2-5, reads GAGVSQTPSNKVTEKGKYVELRCDPISGHTALYWYRQSLGQGPEFLIYFQGTGAADDSGLPNDRFFAVRPEGSVSTLKIQRTERGDSAVYLCASSAQGAGETQYFGPGTRLLVL.